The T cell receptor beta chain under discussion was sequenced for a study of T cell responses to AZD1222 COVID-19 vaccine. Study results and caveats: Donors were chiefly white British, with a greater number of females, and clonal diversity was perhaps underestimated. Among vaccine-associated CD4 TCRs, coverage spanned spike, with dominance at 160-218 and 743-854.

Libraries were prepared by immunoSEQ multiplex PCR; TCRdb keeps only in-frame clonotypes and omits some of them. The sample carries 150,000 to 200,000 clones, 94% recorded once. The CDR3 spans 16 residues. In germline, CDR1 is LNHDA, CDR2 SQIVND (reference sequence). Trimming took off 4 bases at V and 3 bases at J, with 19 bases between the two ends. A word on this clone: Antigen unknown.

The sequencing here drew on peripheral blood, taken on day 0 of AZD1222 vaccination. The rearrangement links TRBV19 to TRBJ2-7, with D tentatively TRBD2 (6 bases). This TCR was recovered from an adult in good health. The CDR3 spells CASSNEPGRDHYEQYF. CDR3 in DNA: TGTGCCAGTAGTAATGAACCTGGGCGGGACCACTACGAGCAGTACTTC.